This T cell receptor beta chain was captured in a study of T cells in Graves' hyperthyroidism and ophthalmopathy. This CDR3 spans 15 amino acids. V lost 6 bases and J lost 1, with 15 bases in between. CDR1 and CDR2 (germline): MNHEY, SVGEGT. Amplification of TCR beta CDR3 regions was performed using RNA transcripts as template. The TCR CDR3 first-round RT-PCR relied on the HTBI primer set. TCRdb reprocessed the multiplex PCR reads via MiXCR and lists one record per CDR3 protein. The sample contains a few hundred thousand distinct CDR3 sequences, about a sixth of which appear only once. Input material: blood. This sequence joins TRBV6-2 or TRBV6-3 and TRBJ1-1; TRBD1 is a possible D gene (5 bases). This TCR was sampled from a woman aged 40-49 years with Graves' ophthalmopathy. For the CDR3, the DNA is TGTGCCAGCAGGACGGTCAGGGTTTCGAACACTGAAGCTTTCTTT. Encoded protein: CASRTVRVSNTEAFF.